This T cell receptor beta chain was captured in a study of cytomegalovirus exposure and HLA in healthy donors. Study-wide context: The Caucasian-associated ancestry cluster held around 81% of 398 genotyped donors.

A note on this clone: Its matching antigen is unknown.

Whole-study findings and limits: A later analysis reportedly found fewer N-insertions in an Asian-associated ancestry cluster than the approximately 700-donor mean.

Germline V CDR1 and CDR2: SGHRS, YFSETQ. This CDR3 is 16 amino acids long. The V and J ends lost 0 bases and 1 base respectively, with 13 bases between them. The PCR ran on 60 Vbeta and 13 Jbeta primers. Assay: immunoSEQ multiplex PCR; the TCRdb copy retains only in-frame clones and omits some. Altogether 160,000 or so clones are present, 80% to 85% being singletons, with the ten largest covering 0.8% to 1.3%. The TCR was taken from a man aged 25-45 years in good health and CMV-seronegative. The material sequenced was PBMCs. The gene calls are TRBV5-1 and TRBJ1-2; perhaps TRBD1 as D (5 bases). The CDR3 region has the DNA TGCGCCAGCAGCTTGGATCTGAGGGGAGGTAACTATGGCTACACCTTC. This codes for CASSLDLRGGNYGYTF.